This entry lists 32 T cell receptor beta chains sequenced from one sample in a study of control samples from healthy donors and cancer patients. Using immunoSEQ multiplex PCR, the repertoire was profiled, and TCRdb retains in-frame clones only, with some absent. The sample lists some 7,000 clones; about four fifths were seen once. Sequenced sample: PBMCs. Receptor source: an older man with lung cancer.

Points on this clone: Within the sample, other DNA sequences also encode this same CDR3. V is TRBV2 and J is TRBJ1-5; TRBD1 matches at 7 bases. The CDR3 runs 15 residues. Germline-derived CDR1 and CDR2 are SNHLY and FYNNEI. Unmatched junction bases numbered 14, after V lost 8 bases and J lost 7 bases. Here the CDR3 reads CASHKLGGRGQPQHF. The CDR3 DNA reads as TGTGCCAGCCACAAACTAGGGGGCAGGGGGCAGCCCCAGCATTTT.

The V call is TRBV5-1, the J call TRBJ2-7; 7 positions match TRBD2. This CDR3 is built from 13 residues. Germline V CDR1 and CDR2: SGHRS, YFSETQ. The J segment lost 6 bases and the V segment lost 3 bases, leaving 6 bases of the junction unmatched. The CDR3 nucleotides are TGCGCCAGCAGCTGGAGGGAGGGTTTCGAGCAGTACTTC. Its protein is CASSWREGFEQYF.

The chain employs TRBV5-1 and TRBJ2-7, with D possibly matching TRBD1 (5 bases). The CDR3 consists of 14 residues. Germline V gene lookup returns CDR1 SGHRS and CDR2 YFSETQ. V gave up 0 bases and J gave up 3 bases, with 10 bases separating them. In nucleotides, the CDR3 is TGCGCCAGCAGCTTGGAGGGGCAGGGCTACGAGCAGTACTTC. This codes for CASSLEGQGYEQYF.

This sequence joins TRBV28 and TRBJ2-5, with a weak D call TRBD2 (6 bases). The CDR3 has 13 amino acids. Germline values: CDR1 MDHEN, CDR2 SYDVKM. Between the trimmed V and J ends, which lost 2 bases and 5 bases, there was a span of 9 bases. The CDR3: CASSLAGRETQYF. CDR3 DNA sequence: TGTGCCAGCAGTTTAGCGGGAAGGGAGACCCAGTACTTC.

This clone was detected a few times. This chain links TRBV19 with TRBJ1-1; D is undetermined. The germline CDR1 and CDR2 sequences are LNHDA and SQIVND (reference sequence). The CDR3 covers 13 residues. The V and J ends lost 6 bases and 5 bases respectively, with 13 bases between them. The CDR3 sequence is CASSPQGLTEAFF. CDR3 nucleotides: TGTGCCAGTAGCCCCCAAGGGTTGACTGAAGCTTTCTTT.

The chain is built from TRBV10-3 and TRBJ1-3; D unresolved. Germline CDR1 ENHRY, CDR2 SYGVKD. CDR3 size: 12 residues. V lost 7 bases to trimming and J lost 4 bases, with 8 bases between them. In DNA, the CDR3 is TGTGCCATCAATAACAGAGGAAACACCATATATTTT. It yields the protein CAINNRGNTIYF.

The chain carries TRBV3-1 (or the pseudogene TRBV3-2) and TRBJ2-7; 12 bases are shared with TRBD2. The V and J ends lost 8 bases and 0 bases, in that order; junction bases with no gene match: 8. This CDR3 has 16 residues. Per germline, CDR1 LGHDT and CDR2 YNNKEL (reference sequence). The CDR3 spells CASRGTSGSRSYEQYF. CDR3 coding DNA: TGTGCCAGCCGAGGGACTAGCGGGTCCCGCTCCTACGAGCAGTACTTC.

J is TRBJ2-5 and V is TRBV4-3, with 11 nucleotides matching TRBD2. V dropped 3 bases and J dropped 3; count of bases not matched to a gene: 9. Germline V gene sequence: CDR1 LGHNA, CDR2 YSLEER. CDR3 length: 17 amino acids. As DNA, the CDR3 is TGCGCCAGCAGCCAGAGGGGGCTAGCGGGAGGTGAAGAGACCCAGTACTTC. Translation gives CASSQRGLAGGEETQYF.

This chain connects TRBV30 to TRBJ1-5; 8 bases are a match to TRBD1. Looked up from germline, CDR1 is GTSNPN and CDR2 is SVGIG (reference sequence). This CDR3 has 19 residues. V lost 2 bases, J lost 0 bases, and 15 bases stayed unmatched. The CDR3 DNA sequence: TGTGCCTGGAGTACAAGCCGTACAGGGGGGAAATATAGCAATCAGCCCCAGCATTTT. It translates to CAWSTSRTGGKYSNQPQHF. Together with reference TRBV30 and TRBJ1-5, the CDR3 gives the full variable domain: SQTIHQWPATLVQPVGSPLSLECTVEGTSNPNLYWYRQAAGRGLQLLFYSVGIGQISSEVPQNLSASRPQDRQFILSSKKLLLSDSGFYLCAWSTSRTGGKYSNQPQHFGDGTRLSIL.

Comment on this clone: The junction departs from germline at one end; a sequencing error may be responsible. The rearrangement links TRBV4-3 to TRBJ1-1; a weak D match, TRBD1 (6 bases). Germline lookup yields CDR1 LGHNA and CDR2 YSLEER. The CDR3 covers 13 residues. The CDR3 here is CASSQGPQGTLRF. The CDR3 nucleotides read TGCGCCAGCAGTCAGGGCCCTCAGGGGACGTTGCGGTTT.

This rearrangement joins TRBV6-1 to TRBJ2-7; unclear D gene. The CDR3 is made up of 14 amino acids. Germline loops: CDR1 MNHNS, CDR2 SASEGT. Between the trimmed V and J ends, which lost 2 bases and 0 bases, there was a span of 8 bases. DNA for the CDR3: TGTGCCAGCAGTGAATTGACCGTCTCCTACGAGCAGTACTTC. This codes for CASSELTVSYEQYF.

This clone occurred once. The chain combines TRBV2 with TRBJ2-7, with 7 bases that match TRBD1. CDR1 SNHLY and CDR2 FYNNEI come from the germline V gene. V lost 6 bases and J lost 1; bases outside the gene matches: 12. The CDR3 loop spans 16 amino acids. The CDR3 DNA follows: TGTGCCAGCAGAGACCGAGACAGGGTGGGATCCTACGAGCAGTACTTC. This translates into CASRDRDRVGSYEQYF.

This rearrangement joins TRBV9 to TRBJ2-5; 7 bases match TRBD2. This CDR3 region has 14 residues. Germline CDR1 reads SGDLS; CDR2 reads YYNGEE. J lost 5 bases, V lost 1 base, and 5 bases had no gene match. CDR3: CASSVMGGKETQYF. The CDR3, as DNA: TGTGCCAGCAGCGTAATGGGAGGGAAGGAGACCCAGTACTTC.

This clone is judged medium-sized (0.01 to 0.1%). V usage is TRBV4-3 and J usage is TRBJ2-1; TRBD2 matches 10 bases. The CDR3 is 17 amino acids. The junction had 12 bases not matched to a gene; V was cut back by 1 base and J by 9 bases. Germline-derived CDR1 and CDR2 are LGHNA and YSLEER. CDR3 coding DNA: TGCGCCAGCAGCCAAGTTACTAGCGGGATCATGGTGGGTGAGCAGTTCTTC. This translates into CASSQVTSGIMVGEQFF.

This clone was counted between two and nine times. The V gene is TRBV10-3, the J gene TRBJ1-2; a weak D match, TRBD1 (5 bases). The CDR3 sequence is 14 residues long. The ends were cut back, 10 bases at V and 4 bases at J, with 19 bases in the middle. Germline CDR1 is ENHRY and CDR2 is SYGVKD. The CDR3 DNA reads TGTGCCACCAACCCCCGACAGATACCCTATGGCTACACCTTC. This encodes CATNPRQIPYGYTF.

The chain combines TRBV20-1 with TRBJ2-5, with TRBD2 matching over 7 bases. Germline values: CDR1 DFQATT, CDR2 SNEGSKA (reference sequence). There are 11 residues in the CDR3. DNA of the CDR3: TGCAGCGGGACTAACCAAGAGACCCAGTACTTC. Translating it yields CSGTNQETQYF.

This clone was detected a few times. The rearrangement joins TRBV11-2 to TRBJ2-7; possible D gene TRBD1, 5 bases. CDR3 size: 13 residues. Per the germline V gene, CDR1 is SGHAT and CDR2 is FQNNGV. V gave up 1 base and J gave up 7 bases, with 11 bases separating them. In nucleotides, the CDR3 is TGTGCCAGCAGCTTAGGGACAAGGACGGAGCAGTACTTC. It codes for CASSLGTRTEQYF.

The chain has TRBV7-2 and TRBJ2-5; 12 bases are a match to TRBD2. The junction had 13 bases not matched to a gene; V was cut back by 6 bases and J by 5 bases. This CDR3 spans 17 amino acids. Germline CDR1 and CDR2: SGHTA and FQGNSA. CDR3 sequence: CASSRTRGLAGTETQYF. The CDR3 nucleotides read TGTGCCAGCAGTCGTACGAGAGGACTAGCGGGAACGGAGACCCAGTACTTC.

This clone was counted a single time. The CDR3 spells CASSEFMPLGETQYF. In nucleotides, the CDR3 is TGTGCCAGCAGTGAATTTATGCCACTAGGAGAGACCCAGTACTTC. The chain recombines TRBV25-1 with TRBJ2-5; tentatively, D is TRBD2 (5 bases). The CDR3 totals 15 residues. CDR1 MGHDK and CDR2 SYGVNS come from the germline V gene. V shed 1 base and J shed 4 bases, with 13 bases lying between them.

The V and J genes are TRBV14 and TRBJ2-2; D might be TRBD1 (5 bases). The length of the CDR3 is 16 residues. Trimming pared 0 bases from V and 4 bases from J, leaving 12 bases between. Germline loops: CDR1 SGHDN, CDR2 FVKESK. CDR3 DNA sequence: TGTGCCAGCAGCCAAGAAATAGGGGCGCTCACCGGGGAGCTGTTTTTT. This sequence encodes CASSQEIGALTGELFF. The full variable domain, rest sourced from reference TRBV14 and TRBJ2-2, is EAGVTQFPSHSVIEKGQTVTLRCDPISGHDNLYWYRRVMGKEIKFLLHFVKESKQDESGMPNNRFLAERTGGTYSTLKVQPAELEDSGVYFCASSQEIGALTGELFFGEGSRLTVL.

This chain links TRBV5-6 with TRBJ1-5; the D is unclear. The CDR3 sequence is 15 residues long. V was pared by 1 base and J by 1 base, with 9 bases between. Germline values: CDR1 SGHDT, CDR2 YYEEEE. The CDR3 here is CASSLWPGSNQPQHF. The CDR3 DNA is TGTGCCAGCAGCTTGTGGCCGGGAAGCAATCAGCCCCAGCATTTT.

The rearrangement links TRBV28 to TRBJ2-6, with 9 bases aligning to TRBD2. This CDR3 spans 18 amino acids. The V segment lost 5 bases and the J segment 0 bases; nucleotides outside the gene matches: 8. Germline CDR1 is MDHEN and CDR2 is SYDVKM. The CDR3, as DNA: TGTGCCAGCAGTCTAGCGGGACGGAGCTCCTCTGGGGCCAACGTCCTGACTTTC. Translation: CASSLAGRSSSGANVLTF.

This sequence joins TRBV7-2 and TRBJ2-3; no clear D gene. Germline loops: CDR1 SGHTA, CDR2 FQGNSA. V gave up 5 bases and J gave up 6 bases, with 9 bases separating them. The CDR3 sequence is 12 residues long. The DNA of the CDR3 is TGTGCCAGCAGCCAAGAGGCCGATACGCAGTATTTT. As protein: CASSQEADTQYF.

CDR3 coding DNA: TGTGCCAGCAGCCAAGGATTAGGGAGTCCCGGGGGATTGATGCATGAGCAGTTCTTC. It codes for CASSQGLGSPGGLMHEQFF. The J gene is TRBJ2-1, the V gene TRBV14; possible D gene TRBD2, 6 bases. The germline V gene has CDR1 SGHDN and CDR2 FVKESK. The CDR3 is 19 residues long. The V gene lost 1 base and the J gene lost 8 bases, with 27 bases spanning the gap. Full variable domain (rest looked up from reference TRBV14 and TRBJ2-1): EAGVTQFPSHSVIEKGQTVTLRCDPISGHDNLYWYRRVMGKEIKFLLHFVKESKQDESGMPNNRFLAERTGGTYSTLKVQPAELEDSGVYFCASSQGLGSPGGLMHEQFFGPGTRLTVL.

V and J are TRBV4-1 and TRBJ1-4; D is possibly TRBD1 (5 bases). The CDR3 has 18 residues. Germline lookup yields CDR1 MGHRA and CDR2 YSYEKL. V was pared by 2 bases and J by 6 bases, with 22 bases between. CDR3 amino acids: CASSQTGTKKREDEKLFF. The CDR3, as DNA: TGCGCCAGCAGCCAAACCGGGACCAAAAAAAGGGAAGATGAAAAACTGTTTTTT.

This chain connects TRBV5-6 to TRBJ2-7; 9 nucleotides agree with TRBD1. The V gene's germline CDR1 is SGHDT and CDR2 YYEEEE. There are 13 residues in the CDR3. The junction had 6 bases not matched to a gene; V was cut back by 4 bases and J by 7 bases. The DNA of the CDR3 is TGTGCCAGCAGCCCTGGGACAGGGTTTGAGCAGTACTTC. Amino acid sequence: CASSPGTGFEQYF. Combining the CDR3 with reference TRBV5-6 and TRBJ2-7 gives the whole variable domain DAGVTQSPTHLIKTRGQQVTLRCSPKSGHDTVSWYQQALGQGPQFIFQYYEEEERQRGNFPDRFSGHQFPNYSSELNVNALLLGDSALYLCASSPGTGFEQYFGPGTRLTVT.

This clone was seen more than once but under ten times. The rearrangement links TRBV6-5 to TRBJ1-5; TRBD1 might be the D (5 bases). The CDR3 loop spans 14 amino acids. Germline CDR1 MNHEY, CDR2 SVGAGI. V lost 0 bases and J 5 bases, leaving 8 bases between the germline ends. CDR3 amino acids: CASSYSQGYQPQHF. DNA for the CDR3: TGTGCCAGCAGTTACTCGCAGGGATATCAGCCCCAGCATTTT.

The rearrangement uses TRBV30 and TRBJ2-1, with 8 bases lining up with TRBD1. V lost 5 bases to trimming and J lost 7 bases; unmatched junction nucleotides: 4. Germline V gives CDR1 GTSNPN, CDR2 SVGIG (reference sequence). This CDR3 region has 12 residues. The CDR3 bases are TGTGCCTGGGTGGGACAGGTGAATGAGCAGTTCTTC. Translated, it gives CAWVGQVNEQFF.

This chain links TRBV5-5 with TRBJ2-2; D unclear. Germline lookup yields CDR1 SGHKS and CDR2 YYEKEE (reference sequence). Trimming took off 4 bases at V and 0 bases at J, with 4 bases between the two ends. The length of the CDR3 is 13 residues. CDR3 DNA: TGTGCCAGCAGCCCACCGAACACCGGGGAGCTGTTTTTT. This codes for CASSPPNTGELFF.

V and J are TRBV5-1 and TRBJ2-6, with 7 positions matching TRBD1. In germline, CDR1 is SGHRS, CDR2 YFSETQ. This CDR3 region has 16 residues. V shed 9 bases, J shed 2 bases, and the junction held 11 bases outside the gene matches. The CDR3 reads CATGRDSSAGANVLTF. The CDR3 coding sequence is TGCGCCACCGGCCGGGACAGTAGCGCTGGGGCCAACGTCCTGACTTTC.

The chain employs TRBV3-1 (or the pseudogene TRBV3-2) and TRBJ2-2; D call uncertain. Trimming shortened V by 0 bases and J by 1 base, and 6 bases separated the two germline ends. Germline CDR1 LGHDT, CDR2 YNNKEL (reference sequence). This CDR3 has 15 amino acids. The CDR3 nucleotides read TGTGCCAGCAGCCAAGATAACAGGAACACCGGGGAGCTGTTTTTT. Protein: CASSQDNRNTGELFF.

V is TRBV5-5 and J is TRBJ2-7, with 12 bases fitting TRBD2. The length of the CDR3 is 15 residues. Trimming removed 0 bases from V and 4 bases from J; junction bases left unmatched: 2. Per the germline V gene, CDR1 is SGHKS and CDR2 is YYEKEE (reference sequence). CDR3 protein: CASSLGTSGIYEQYF. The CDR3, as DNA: TGTGCCAGCAGCTTGGGGACTAGCGGGATATACGAGCAGTACTTC.